This T cell receptor (beta chain) is drawn from a study of T cells in Graves' hyperthyroidism and ophthalmopathy. Study-level background: Peripheral blood draws took place at initial diagnosis, ahead of any treatment.

Researchers took RNA transcripts and amplified the TCR beta CDR3 regions from them. The TCR CDR3 first-round RT-PCR relied on the HTBI primer set. MiXCR, applied by TCRdb to the multiplex PCR reads, yields one record per CDR3 protein. The sample carries about 58,000 distinct CDR3 sequences, around half recorded once. A patient was excluded if there was uncontrolled infection, other autoimmune disease, pregnancy or lactation. PBMCs came from 7.5 to 10 ml fresh peripheral blood. Sequencing input: blood. The receptor was isolated from a woman under 40 with Graves' ophthalmopathy.

This CDR3 reads CASSEYEGNEQFF. The CDR3 nucleotides are TGCGCCAGCAGTGAGTATGAGGGAAATGAGCAGTTCTTC. The chain joins TRBV10-1 to TRBJ2-1; D possibly corresponds to TRBD2 (5 bases). This CDR3 has 13 residues. The V end was cut by 1 base, the J end by 7 bases, with 8 bases between. Germline lookup yields CDR1 WNHNN and CDR2 SYGVQD (reference sequence).